This T cell receptor beta chain is from a study of blood T cell repertoires in COVID-19. The overall study: There were acute and convalescent COVID-19 samples, and they came from the United States, Italy and Spain. The cDNA or gDNA used as material had been derived from T cells, B-cell-depleted T cells, or PBMCs.

CDR3 size: 20 residues. Unmatched junction bases numbered 16, after V lost 1 base and J lost 1 base. CDR1 and CDR2 from the germline V gene are SGHKS and YYEKEE (reference sequence). In the study's own analysis: Estimation of nucleated cell counts relied on the amplification of reference gene primers. The repertoire was sequenced with immunoSEQ multiplex PCR; TCRdb's copy has only in-frame clones and lacks some. V and J calls and clone size are copied from that table; D and trimming were computed from the DNA. The data contain 200,000 to 300,000 clones, more than 85% of them seen just once; the ten biggest clones take up roughly 5%.

The clonotype was recovered from a woman in her fifties or sixties with COVID-19, enrolled during active disease. What was sequenced was peripheral blood. This rearrangement joins TRBV5-5 to TRBJ1-5, with 8 nucleotides matching TRBD1. CDR3 DNA sequence: TGTGCCAGCAGCTTGAGGGAGACAGGGGTTGTTATAGGGAGCAATCAGCCCCAGCATTTT. This translates into CASSLRETGVVIGSNQPQHF. The full variable domain, rest sourced from reference TRBV5-5 and TRBJ1-5, is DAGVTQSPTHLIKTRGQQVTLRCSPISGHKSVSWYQQVLGQGPQFIFQYYEKEERGRGNFPDRFSARQFPNYSSELNVNALLLGDSALYLCASSLRETGVVIGSNQPQHFGDGTRLSIL.